These 19 T cell receptor beta chains originate from one sample sequenced in a study of T cell responses to AZD1222 COVID-19 vaccine. TCRdb's copy holds only in-frame clones and misses some; the assay was immunoSEQ multiplex PCR. Here the sample spans around 100,000 clones, more than 85% being singletons. Sequences were derived from peripheral blood, sampled on day 0 of AZD1222 vaccination. Receptors were obtained from an adult in good health.

The V gene is TRBV4-2, the J gene TRBJ1-2; D may be TRBD1 (6 bases). V gave up 1 base and J gave up 8 bases, with 14 bases separating them. This CDR3 has 14 amino acids. The germline V gene has CDR1 LGHNA and CDR2 YNFKEQ. CDR3 sequence reads: CASSQGQGRKGYTF. The CDR3 DNA reads as TGTGCCAGCAGCCAAGGGCAGGGGAGAAAGGGCTACACCTTC.

This clone was counted a single time. J is TRBJ1-1 and V is TRBV25-1; no clear D. The V end was cut by 5 bases, the J end by 0 bases, with 13 bases between. The length of the CDR3 is 15 residues. Germline V CDR1 and CDR2: MGHDK, SYGVNS. CDR3 nucleotides: TGTGCCAGCAGTTCATTTGAAGTCATGAACACTGAAGCTTTCTTT. Translation: CASSSFEVMNTEAFF.

The chain couples TRBV11-2 to TRBJ2-7, with D tentatively TRBD2 (6 bases). With 5 bases removed from V and 6 bases from J, the gap between germline ends came to 14 bases. Germline lookup yields CDR1 SGHAT and CDR2 FQNNGV. The CDR3 sequence is 13 residues long. CDR3: CASSVLALAEQYF. The CDR3 DNA follows: TGTGCCAGCAGCGTCCTAGCGTTAGCCGAGCAGTACTTC.

The V gene is TRBV29-1, the J gene TRBJ2-1; D not resolved. CDR3 length: 13 amino acids. Germline V gene data show CDR1 as SQVTM and CDR2 as ANQGSEA. V lost 7 bases to trimming and J lost 6 bases, with 16 bases between them. CDR3 DNA: TGCAGCGCCCATCGCGTCCTAGGCAATGAGCAGTTCTTC. As protein: CSAHRVLGNEQFF.

This clone has only one observation. The J gene is TRBJ2-7, the V gene TRBV9, with D perhaps TRBD1 or TRBD2 (5 bases each). Germline V gives CDR1 SGDLS, CDR2 YYNGEE. CDR3 length equals 15 residues. V lost 3 bases, J lost 3 bases, and 16 bases lay in between. Here the CDR3 DNA reads TGTGCCAGCAGCGAATTGTGGGACGTGGGCTACGAGCAGTACTTC. It codes for CASSELWDVGYEQYF.

V and J are TRBV19 and TRBJ2-7; 8 positions agree with TRBD1. V lost 1 base and J lost 5; bases outside the gene matches: 4. Germline CDR1 is LNHDA and CDR2 is SQIVND (reference sequence). CDR3 length: 14 residues. The CDR3 DNA sequence: TGTGCCAGTAGTATAGGGACAGGGAACCACGAGCAGTACTTC. Amino acid sequence: CASSIGTGNHEQYF. Based on the CDR3 plus reference TRBV19 and TRBJ2-7, the full variable domain is DGGITQSPKYLFRKEGQNVTLSCEQNLNHDAMYWYRQDPGQGLRLIYYSQIVNDFQKGDIAEGYSVSREKKESFPLTVTSAQKNPTAFYLCASSIGTGNHEQYFGPGTRLTVT.

The rearrangement links TRBV6-5 to TRBJ1-2, with D possibly matching TRBD1 (5 bases). V was cut by 6 bases and J by 4 bases, with 9 bases left in between. This CDR3 is 12 amino acids long. Germline V gives CDR1 MNHEY, CDR2 SVGAGI. The CDR3 sequence is CASRGRGYGYTF. The CDR3 nucleotides are TGTGCCAGCAGGGGTAGGGGCTATGGCTACACCTTC.

The chain recombines TRBV5-8 with TRBJ2-3; D is uncertain. The V gene lost 4 bases and the J gene lost 4 bases, with 13 bases spanning the gap. The CDR3 consists of 14 residues. In germline, CDR1 is SGHTS, CDR2 YDEGEE. CDR3 sequence reads: CASSNLLGSDTQYF. The CDR3 DNA sequence: TGTGCCAGCAGCAATCTCCTGGGGTCAGATACGCAGTATTTT.

The J gene is TRBJ1-2, the V gene TRBV30; D is unresolved. The germline CDR1 and CDR2 sequences are GTSNPN and SVGIG (reference sequence). V was trimmed by 4 bases and J by 2 bases, leaving 14 bases between them. CDR3 length: 14 residues. The CDR3 DNA is TGTGCCTGGAACCAAGTCCCCTCCAACTATGGCTACACCTTC. It is translated as CAWNQVPSNYGYTF.

The V and J genes are TRBV19 and TRBJ1-5; the D gene is possibly TRBD1 (5 bases). CDR1 and CDR2 (germline): LNHDA, SQIVND (reference sequence). V dropped 2 bases and J dropped 0 bases, with 11 bases sitting between them. This CDR3 is built from 16 residues. DNA of the CDR3: TGTGCCAGTAGTATATCGGGGCTCTATAGCAATCAGCCCCAGCATTTT. Its protein product is CASSISGLYSNQPQHF.

V gene TRBV9 combines with J gene TRBJ2-2; 9 bases map to TRBD1. With V trimmed by 7 bases and J by 7 bases, 8 bases remained unmatched. Germline loops: CDR1 SGDLS, CDR2 YYNGEE. The CDR3 is 14 amino acids. The CDR3 is CASGPGQGVGELFF. The DNA of the CDR3 is TGTGCCAGCGGCCCGGGACAGGGTGTCGGGGAGCTGTTTTTT.

CDR3 nucleotide sequence: TGTGCCAGCAGCGTAGGAGGGAGCATGAACACTGAAGCTTTCTTT. It encodes CASSVGGSMNTEAFF. V and J are TRBV9 and TRBJ1-1; D remains ambiguous. CDR3 length: 15 residues. CDR1 is SGDLS and CDR2 is YYNGEE in the germline V gene. The V and J ends lost 0 bases and 0 bases respectively, with 9 bases between them.

In this sample, this clone turned up once. The chain combines TRBV11-2 with TRBJ1-4; no reliable D call. The CDR3 extends over 13 amino acids. The germline V and J ends were trimmed by 3 bases and 4 bases, with 6 bases remaining between them. Per germline, CDR1 SGHAT and CDR2 FQNNGV. CDR3 nucleotides: TGTGCCAGCAGCTTTTTTTATAATGAAAAACTGTTTTTT. It yields the protein CASSFFYNEKLFF.

The gene calls are TRBV2 and TRBJ2-2; D unresolved. Germline V gives CDR1 SNHLY, CDR2 FYNNEI. The germline V and J ends were trimmed by 4 bases and 0 bases, with 6 bases remaining between them. This CDR3 has 14 amino acids. The DNA of the CDR3 is TGTGCCAGCAGTGTTAGCTCGAACACCGGGGAGCTGTTTTTT. Amino acid sequence: CASSVSSNTGELFF.

The chain uses TRBV28 and TRBJ2-5; 11 bases map to TRBD2. The CDR3 runs 16 residues. Trimming removed 6 bases from V and 1 base from J; junction bases left unmatched: 7. CDR1 is MDHEN, CDR2 SYDVKM, per germline. DNA of the CDR3: TGTGCCAGCAGGCCCGCTAGCGGGAGGCCCCAAGAGACCCAGTACTTC. The encoded protein is CASRPASGRPQETQYF.

The chain couples TRBV6-5 to TRBJ1-3; a weak D match, TRBD1 (6 bases). CDR1 is MNHEY, CDR2 SVGAGI, per germline. CDR3 length equals 14 residues. Trimming cost V 5 bases and J 4 bases, with 12 bases left between them. DNA of the CDR3: TGTGCCAGCAGTCTAGGGGGTCCAGGAAACACCATATATTTT. This encodes CASSLGGPGNTIYF.

This clone came up once. The chain carries TRBV7-3 and TRBJ2-2; D unresolved. Germline-derived CDR1 and CDR2 are SGHTA and FQGTGA. This CDR3 is 12 amino acids long. Trimming stripped 5 bases from V and 1 base from J, with 2 bases between. CDR3 DNA: TGTGCCAGCAGCCTGAACACCGGGGAGCTGTTTTTT. This encodes CASSLNTGELFF.

The V gene is TRBV5-6, the J gene TRBJ1-5; D gene ambiguous. The CDR3 is 13 residues long. Germline V lookup: CDR1 SGHDT, CDR2 YYEEEE. V was pared by 0 bases and J by 8 bases, with 9 bases between. CDR3 in DNA: TGTGCCAGCAGCTTGGTAGGTGGAGAGCCCCAGCATTTT. Its protein product is CASSLVGGEPQHF.

DNA for the CDR3: TGTGCCAGCAGCTTAGGGGCAGGAGAGGGGTATGGCTACACCTTC. As protein: CASSLGAGEGYGYTF. This chain uses TRBV7-9 with TRBJ1-2; D is possibly TRBD1 (5 bases). Trimming stripped 1 base from V and 5 bases from J, with 14 bases between. The germline CDR1 and CDR2 sequences are SEHNR and FQNEAQ (reference sequence). There are 15 residues in the CDR3.